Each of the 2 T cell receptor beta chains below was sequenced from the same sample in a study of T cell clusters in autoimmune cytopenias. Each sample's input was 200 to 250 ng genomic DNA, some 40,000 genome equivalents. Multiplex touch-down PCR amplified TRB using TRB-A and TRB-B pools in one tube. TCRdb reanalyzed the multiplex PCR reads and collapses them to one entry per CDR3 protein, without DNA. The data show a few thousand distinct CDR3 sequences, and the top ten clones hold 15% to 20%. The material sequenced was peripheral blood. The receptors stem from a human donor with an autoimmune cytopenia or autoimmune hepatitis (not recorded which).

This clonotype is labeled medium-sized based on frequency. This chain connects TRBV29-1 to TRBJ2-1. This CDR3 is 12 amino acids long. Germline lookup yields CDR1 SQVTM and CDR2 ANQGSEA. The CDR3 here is CSVGHLGNEQFF.

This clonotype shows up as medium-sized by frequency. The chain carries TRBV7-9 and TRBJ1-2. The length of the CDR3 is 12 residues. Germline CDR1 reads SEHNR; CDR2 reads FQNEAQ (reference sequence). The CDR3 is CASSPRPDGYTF.